A selection of T cell receptor beta chains follows, all from one sample in a study of regulatory T cells in long-lasting Graves disease. TCRdb reprocessed the multiplex PCR reads with MiXCR, giving one entry per CDR3 protein. Altogether 350,000 to 450,000 distinct CDR3 sequences are present, 21% being singletons, with the ten largest covering 14%. The sequenced sample was peripheral blood mononuclear cells (PBMCs), obtained when the disease was refractory, from a patient treated with antithyroid drugs. These receptors all stem from a female donor with Graves disease. Each CDR3 is given with its conserved first and last residue. D genes are given only for firm matches. Clone size is shown for a subset of rows, as once, few, many or a class of expanded clone.

d_call j_call v_call clone_size cdr3_aa cdr3_nt
NA TRBJ2-7 TRBV27 many CASSLSISDYEQYF TGTGCCAGCAGTTTATCGATCTCCGACTACGAGCAGTACTTC
NA TRBJ2-2 TRBV2 many CASRPWNTNTGELFF TGTGCCAGCAGACCATGGAACACGAACACCGGGGAGCTGTTTTTT
NA TRBJ1-5 TRBV16 NA CASSRGRREIQPQHF TGTGCCAGCAGCCGGGGACGCAGGGAGATTCAGCCCCAGCATTTT
NA TRBJ2-5 TRBV6-5 many CASSYSTRGQETQYF TGTGCCAGCAGTTACTCTACCCGTGGACAAGAGACCCAGTACTTC
TRBD2 TRBJ2-7 TRBV9 many CASSPGTSGYYEQYF TGTGCCAGCAGCCCCGGGACTAGCGGTTACTACGAGCAGTACTTC
NA TRBJ2-5 TRBV29-1 many CSVEGDGGTQYF TGCAGCGTTGAAGGGGACGGGGGGACCCAGTACTTC
TRBD2 TRBJ2-7 TRBV12-3/TRBV12-4 many CASSLILPVSGSFYEQYF TGTGCCAGCAGTTTGATCTTACCCGTTAGCGGGAGCTTTTACGAGCAGTACTTC
NA TRBJ1-5 TRBV28 many CASSFRVKGFDNQPQHF TGTGCCAGCAGTTTTAGGGTGAAGGGATTCGACAATCAGCCCCAGCATTTT
TRBD2 TRBJ2-7 TRBV2 many CASSRGEGQYF TGTGCCAGCAGTCGCGGGGAGGGGCAGTACTTC
TRBD1 TRBJ1-1 TRBV5-1 NA CASSLFAGGTEAFF TGCGCCAGCAGCTTGTTCGCAGGGGGCACTGAAGCTTTCTTT
NA TRBJ1-3 TRBV13 NA CASSLRAVGNTIYF TGTGCCAGCAGCTTACGGGCAGTTGGAAACACCATATATTTT
TRBD2 TRBJ2-7 TRBV2 many CASSEGLAGYEQYF TGTGCCAGCAGTGAAGGACTAGCGGGTTACGAGCAGTACTTC
NA TRBJ2-5 TRBV27 many CASSYGRVGETQYF TGTGCCAGCAGTTATGGTAGGGTTGGGGAGACCCAGTACTTC
TRBD1 TRBJ1-4 TRBV10-3 many CAISESGTGSEKLFF TGTGCCATCAGTGAGTCCGGGACAGGGTCCGAAAAACTGTTTTTT
TRBD1 TRBJ2-3 TRBV28 NA CASSLGAGGRDTQYF TGTGCCAGCAGTTTAGGGGCAGGGGGTAGAGATACGCAGTATTTT
NA TRBJ2-1 TRBV28 many CASSSRSYNEQFF TGTGCCAGCAGTTCGAGAAGCTACAATGAGCAGTTCTTC
TRBD1 TRBJ1-3 TRBV29-1 few CSVTTGKGNTIYF TGCAGCGTCACGACAGGGAAGGGAAACACCATATATTTT
TRBD1 TRBJ1-6 TRBV27 many CASNDPGQGGSPLHF TGTGCCAGCAACGACCCGGGACAGGGTGGCTCACCCCTCCACTTT
NA TRBJ1-1 TRBV6-1 many CASSEWGWTEAFF TGTGCCAGCAGTGAGTGGGGATGGACTGAAGCTTTCTTT
NA TRBJ1-2 TRBV12-3/TRBV12-4 many CASSFEQAKIYGYTF TGTGCCAGCAGTTTCGAACAGGCTAAGATCTATGGCTACACCTTC
NA TRBJ2-7 TRBV7-8 many CASSLAGTGYEQYF TGTGCCAGCAGCTTAGCGGGAACAGGCTACGAGCAGTACTTC
NA TRBJ2-7 TRBV18 NA CASSRDGDIDEQYF TGTGCCAGCTCGCGGGACGGCGACATAGATGAGCAGTACTTC
NA TRBJ2-7 TRBV4-1 NA CASSHPGTDEQYF TGCGCCAGCAGCCATCCCGGGACTGACGAGCAGTACTTC
NA TRBJ1-2 TRBV7-9 many CASSPGPSAGYTF TGTGCCAGCAGCCCGGGGCCGTCTGCTGGCTACACCTTC
TRBD1 TRBJ2-7 TRBV4-1 NA CASSQPGQGVLEQYF TGCGCCAGCAGCCAACCGGGACAGGGTGTGCTCGAGCAGTACTTC
NA TRBJ1-2 TRBV5-5 NA CASSSRNSNYGYTF TGTGCCAGCAGTTCCCGGAACAGTAACTATGGCTACACCTTC
TRBD2 TRBJ2-3 TRBV14 few CASSQELAGMGDTQYF TGTGCCAGCAGCCAAGAGCTAGCGGGCATGGGAGATACGCAGTATTTT
NA TRBJ2-5 TRBV7-3 NA CASSHRKGETQYF TGTGCCAGCAGCCACCGAAAAGGGGAGACCCAGTACTTC
TRBD1 TRBJ1-5 TRBV28 many CASSLNRGLQPQHF TGTGCCAGCAGTTTAAACAGGGGGCTTCAGCCCCAGCATTTT
TRBD2 TRBJ2-1 TRBV12-3/TRBV12-4 NA CASSPQLAGGRGEQFF TGTGCCAGCAGTCCACAACTAGCGGGAGGGCGGGGTGAGCAGTTCTTC
TRBD1 TRBJ2-2 TRBV9 few CASKGGTGNTGELFF TGTGCCAGCAAGGGCGGGACAGGGAACACCGGGGAGCTGTTTTTT
NA TRBJ2-3 TRBV7-3 NA CASSPRSHTDTQYF TGTGCCAGCAGCCCCCGGTCCCACACAGATACGCAGTATTTT
TRBD1 TRBJ2-1 TRBV28 many CASSLGQGSYNEQFF TGTGCCAGCAGTTTAGGACAGGGCTCCTACAATGAGCAGTTCTTC